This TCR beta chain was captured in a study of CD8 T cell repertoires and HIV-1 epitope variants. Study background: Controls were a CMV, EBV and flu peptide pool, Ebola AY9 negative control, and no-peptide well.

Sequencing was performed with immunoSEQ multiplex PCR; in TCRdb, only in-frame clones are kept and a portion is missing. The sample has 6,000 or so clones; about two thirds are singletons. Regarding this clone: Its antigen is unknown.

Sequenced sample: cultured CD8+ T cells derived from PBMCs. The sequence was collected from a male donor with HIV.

In nucleotides, the CDR3 is TGCGCCAGCAGCCAAGATCGCTACGAGCAGTACTTC. This encodes CASSQDRYEQYF. This sequence joins TRBV4-3 and TRBJ2-7; D is ambiguous. Germline assignment: CDR1 LGHNA and CDR2 YSLEER. V lost 0 bases, J lost 3 bases, and 3 bases lay in between. The CDR3 is made up of 12 amino acids.